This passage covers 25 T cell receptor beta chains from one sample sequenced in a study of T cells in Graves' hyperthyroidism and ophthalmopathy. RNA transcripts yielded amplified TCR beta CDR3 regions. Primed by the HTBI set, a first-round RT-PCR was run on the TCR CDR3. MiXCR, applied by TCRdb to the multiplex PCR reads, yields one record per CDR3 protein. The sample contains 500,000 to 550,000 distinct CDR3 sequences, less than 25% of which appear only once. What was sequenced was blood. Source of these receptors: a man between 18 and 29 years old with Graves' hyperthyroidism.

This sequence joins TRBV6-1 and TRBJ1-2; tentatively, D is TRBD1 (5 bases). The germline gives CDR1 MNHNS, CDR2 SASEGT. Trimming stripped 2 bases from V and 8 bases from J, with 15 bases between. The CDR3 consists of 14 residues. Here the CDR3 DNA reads TGTGCCAGCAGTGAACTAAGGGGCGCGAGGGGCTACACCTTC. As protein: CASSELRGARGYTF.

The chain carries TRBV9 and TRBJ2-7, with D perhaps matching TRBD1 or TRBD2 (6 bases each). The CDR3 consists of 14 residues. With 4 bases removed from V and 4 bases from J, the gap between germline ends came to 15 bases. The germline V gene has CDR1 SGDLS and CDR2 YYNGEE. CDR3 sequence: CASSKGGRWYEQYF. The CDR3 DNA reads TGTGCCAGCAGCAAAGGGGGGAGATGGTACGAGCAGTACTTC.

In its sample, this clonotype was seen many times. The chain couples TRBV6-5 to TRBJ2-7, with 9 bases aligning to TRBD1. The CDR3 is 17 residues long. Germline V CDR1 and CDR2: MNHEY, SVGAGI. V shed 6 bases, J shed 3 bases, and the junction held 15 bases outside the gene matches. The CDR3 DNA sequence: TGTGCCAGCAGGCCACCCGGACAGGGGACTCCCCTCTACGAGCAGTACTTC. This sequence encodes CASRPPGQGTPLYEQYF.

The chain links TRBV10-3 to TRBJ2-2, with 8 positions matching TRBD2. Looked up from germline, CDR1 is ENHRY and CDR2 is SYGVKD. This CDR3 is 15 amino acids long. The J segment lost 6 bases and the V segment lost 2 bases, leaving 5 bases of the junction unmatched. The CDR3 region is CAISEIGGAPGELFF. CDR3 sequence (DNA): TGTGCCATCAGTGAGATCGGGGGGGCCCCCGGGGAGCTGTTTTTT.

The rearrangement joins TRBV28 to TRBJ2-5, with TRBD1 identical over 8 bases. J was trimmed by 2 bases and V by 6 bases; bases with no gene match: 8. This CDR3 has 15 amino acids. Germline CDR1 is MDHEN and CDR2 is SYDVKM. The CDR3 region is CASRGRQGQQETQYF. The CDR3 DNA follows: TGTGCCAGCAGGGGAAGACAGGGGCAACAAGAGACCCAGTACTTC.

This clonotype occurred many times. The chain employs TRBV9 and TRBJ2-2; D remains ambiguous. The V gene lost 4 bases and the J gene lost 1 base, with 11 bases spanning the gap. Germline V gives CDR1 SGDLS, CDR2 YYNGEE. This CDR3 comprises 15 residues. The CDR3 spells CASSKTAENTGELFF. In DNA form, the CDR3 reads TGTGCCAGCAGCAAGACCGCGGAGAACACCGGGGAGCTGTTTTTT. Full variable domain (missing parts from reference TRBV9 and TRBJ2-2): DSGVTQTPKHLITATGQRVTLRCSPRSGDLSVYWYQQSLDQGLQFLIQYYNGEERAKGNILERFSAQQFPDLHSELNLSSLELGDSALYFCASSKTAENTGELFFGEGSRLTVL.

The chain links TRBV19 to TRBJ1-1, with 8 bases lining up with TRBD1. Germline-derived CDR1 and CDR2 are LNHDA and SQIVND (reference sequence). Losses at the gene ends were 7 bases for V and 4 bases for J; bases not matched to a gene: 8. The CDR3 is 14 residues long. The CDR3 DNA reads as TGTGCCAGTAAAATGTACAGGGGGGCCACTGAAGCTTTCTTT. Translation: CASKMYRGATEAFF.

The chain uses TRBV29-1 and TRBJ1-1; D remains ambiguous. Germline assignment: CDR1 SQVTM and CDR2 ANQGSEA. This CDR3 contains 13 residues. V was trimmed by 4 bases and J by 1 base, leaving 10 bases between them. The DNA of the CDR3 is TGCAGCGTTGGTGGGGTAGGGAACACTGAAGCTTTCTTT. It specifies CSVGGVGNTEAFF.

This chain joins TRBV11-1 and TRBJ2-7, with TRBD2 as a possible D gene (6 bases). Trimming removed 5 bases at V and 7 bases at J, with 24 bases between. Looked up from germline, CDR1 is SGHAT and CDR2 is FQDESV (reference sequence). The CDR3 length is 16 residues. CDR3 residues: CASSRYRDVLGGEQYF. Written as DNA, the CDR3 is TGTGCCAGCAGCAGATACCGGGACGTCCTGGGGGGTGAGCAGTACTTC.

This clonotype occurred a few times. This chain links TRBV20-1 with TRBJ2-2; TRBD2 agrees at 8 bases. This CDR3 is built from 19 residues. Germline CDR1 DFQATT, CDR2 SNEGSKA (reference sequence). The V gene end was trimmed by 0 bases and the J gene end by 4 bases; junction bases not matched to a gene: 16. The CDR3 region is CSARDKMAGGPHRTGELFF. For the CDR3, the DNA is TGCAGTGCTAGAGATAAGATGGCGGGGGGTCCCCACCGCACCGGGGAGCTGTTTTTT.

Here the CDR3 DNA reads TGTGCCAGCAGTTACGGGACAGGGGGCGGTCGTGGCTACACCTTC. This encodes CASSYGTGGGRGYTF. The chain employs TRBV6-5 and TRBJ1-2; 12 nucleotides line up with TRBD1. The CDR3 extends over 15 amino acids. V was pared by 2 bases and J by 7 bases, with 5 bases of the junction left unmatched. CDR1 is MNHEY, CDR2 SVGAGI, per germline.

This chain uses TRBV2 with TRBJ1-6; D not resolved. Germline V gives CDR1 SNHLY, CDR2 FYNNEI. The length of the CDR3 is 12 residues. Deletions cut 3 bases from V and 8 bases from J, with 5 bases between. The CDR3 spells CASSDTDSPLHF. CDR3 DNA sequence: TGTGCCAGCAGTGACACGGATTCACCCCTCCACTTT.

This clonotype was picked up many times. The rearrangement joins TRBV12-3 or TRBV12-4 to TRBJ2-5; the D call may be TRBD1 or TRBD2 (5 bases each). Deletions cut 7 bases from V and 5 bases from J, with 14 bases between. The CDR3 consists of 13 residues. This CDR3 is CASTRGGYETQYF. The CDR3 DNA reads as TGTGCCAGCACCCGTGGGGGTTATGAGACCCAGTACTTC.

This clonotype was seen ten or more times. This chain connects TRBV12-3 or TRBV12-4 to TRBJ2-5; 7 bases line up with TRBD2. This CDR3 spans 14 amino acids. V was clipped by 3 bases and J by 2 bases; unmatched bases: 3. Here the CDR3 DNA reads TGTGCCAGCAGTTTCGACGGGGGGCAAGAGACCCAGTACTTC. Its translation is CASSFDGGQETQYF.

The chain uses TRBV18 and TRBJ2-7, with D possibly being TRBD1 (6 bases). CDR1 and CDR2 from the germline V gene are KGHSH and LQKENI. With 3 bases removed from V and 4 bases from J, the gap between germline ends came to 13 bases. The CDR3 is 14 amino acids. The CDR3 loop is CASSPNGQTYEQYF. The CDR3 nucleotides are TGTGCCAGCTCACCCAATGGACAGACATACGAGCAGTACTTC.

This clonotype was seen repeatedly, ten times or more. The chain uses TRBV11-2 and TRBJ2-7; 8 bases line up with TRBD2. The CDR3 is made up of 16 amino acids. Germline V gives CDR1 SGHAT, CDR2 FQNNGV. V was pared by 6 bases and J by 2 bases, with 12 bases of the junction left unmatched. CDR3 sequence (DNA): TGTGCCAGCAGTTTATACCAAGCGGGGGAAACCTACGAGCAGTACTTC. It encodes CASSLYQAGETYEQYF.

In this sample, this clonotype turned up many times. The CDR3 sequence: CASSLSMAGELFF. As DNA, the CDR3 is TGTGCCAGCAGTTTATCCATGGCCGGGGAGCTGTTTTTT. The chain is built from TRBV28 and TRBJ2-2; D is unresolved. This CDR3 has 13 amino acids. Trimming removed 1 base from V and 6 bases from J, with 6 bases in between. Germline V CDR1 and CDR2: MDHEN, SYDVKM.

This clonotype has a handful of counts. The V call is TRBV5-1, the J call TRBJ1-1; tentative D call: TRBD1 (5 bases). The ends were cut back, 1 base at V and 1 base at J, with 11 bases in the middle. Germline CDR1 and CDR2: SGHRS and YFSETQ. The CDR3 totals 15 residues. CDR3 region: CASSLKGGGNTEAFF. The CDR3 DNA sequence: TGCGCCAGCAGCTTGAAGGGCGGGGGGAACACTGAAGCTTTCTTT.

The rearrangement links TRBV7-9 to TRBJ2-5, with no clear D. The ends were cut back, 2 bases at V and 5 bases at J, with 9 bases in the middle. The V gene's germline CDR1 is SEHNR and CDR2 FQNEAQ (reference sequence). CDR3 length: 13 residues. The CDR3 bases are TGTGCCAGCAGCTTAAGGTTGCGGGAGACCCAGTACTTC. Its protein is CASSLRLRETQYF.

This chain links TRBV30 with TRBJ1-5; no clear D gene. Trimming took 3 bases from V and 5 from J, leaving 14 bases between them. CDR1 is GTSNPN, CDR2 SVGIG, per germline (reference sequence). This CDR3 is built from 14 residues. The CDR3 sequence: CAWSLRTLHQPQHF. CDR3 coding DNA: TGTGCCTGGAGCTTAAGGACCCTCCATCAGCCCCAGCATTTT.

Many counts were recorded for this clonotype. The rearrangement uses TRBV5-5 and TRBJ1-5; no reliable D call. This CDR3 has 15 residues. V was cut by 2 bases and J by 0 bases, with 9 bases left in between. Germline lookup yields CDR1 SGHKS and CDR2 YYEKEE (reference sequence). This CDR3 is CASSFRTDSNQPQHF. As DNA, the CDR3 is TGTGCCAGCAGCTTCCGGACCGATAGCAATCAGCCCCAGCATTTT.

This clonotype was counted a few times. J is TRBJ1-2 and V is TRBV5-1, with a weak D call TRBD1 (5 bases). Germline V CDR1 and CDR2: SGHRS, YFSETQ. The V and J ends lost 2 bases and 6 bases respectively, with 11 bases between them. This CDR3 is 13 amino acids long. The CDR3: CASSFTSGDGYTF. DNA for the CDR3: TGCGCCAGCAGCTTTACATCGGGGGATGGCTACACCTTC.

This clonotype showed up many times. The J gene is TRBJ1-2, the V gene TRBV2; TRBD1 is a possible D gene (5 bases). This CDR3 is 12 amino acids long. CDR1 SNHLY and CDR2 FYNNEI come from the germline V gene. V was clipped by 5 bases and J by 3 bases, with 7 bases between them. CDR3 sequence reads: CASSWGYYGYTF. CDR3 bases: TGTGCCAGCAGTTGGGGCTACTATGGCTACACCTTC.

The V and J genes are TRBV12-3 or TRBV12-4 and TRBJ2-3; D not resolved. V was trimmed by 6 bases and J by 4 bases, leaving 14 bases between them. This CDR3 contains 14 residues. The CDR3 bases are TGTGCCAGCAGGACCACCTATCTCCCAGATACGCAGTATTTT. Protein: CASRTTYLPDTQYF.

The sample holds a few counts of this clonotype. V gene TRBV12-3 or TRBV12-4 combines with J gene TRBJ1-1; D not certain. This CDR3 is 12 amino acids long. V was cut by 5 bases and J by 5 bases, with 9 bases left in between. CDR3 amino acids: CASSQRVTEAFF. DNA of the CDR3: TGTGCCAGCAGTCAACGGGTGACTGAAGCTTTCTTT.